Shown below are 16 T cell receptor beta chains from a single sample sequenced in a study of blood T cell repertoires in COVID-19. Some clones are missing from TCRdb's copy, which holds only in-frame ones; the method was immunoSEQ multiplex PCR. The sample shows some 93,000 clones, about four fifths of them seen only once. Sequenced material: peripheral blood. The receptor set was obtained from a human donor in a cohort sampled during active COVID-19.

The chain is built from TRBV6-6 and TRBJ2-1; no clear D. CDR3 length equals 13 residues. CDR1 and CDR2 from the germline V gene are MNHNY and SVGAGI (reference sequence). Trimming stripped 8 bases from V and 0 bases from J, with 8 bases between. CDR3 DNA sequence: TGTGCCAGCGGTCCTGTCTCCTACAATGAGCAGTTCTTC. It specifies CASGPVSYNEQFF.

The J gene is TRBJ2-5, the V gene TRBV27; 9 nucleotides match TRBD1. J lost 3 bases, V lost 2 bases, and 10 bases had no gene match. CDR1 and CDR2 from the germline V gene are MNHEY and SMNVEV (reference sequence). This CDR3 has 17 residues. CDR3 nucleotides: TGTGCCAGCAGTTTACGGTGGACAGGGGAGGGCGAAGAGACCCAGTACTTC. Amino acids: CASSLRWTGEGEETQYF.

The V call is TRBV5-6, the J call TRBJ1-3; D possibly corresponds to TRBD1 (6 bases). CDR1 is SGHDT and CDR2 is YYEEEE in the germline V gene. The CDR3 sequence is 19 residues long. V was pared by 1 base and J by 0 bases, with 20 bases between. CDR3: CASSLLEAPQGYSGNTIYF. CDR3 in DNA: TGTGCCAGCAGCTTGCTCGAGGCACCTCAGGGGTACTCTGGAAACACCATATATTTT.

This chain links TRBV6-2 or TRBV6-3 with TRBJ2-7; D unresolved. The V end lost 0 bases, the J end lost 10 bases, and 10 bases lay between the germline ends. The CDR3 length is 12 residues. Germline assignment: CDR1 MNHEY and CDR2 SVGEGT. In DNA, the CDR3 is TGTGCCAGCAGTTACTCGAGACTTGGCCAGTACTTC. It specifies CASSYSRLGQYF.

The V gene is TRBV4-2, the J gene TRBJ2-5, with TRBD1 as a possible D gene (6 bases). Germline CDR1 reads LGHNA; CDR2 reads YNFKEQ. This CDR3 has 15 residues. Trimming removed 1 base at V and 1 base at J, with 10 bases between. The CDR3 sequence is CASSQADSIQETQYF. CDR3 nucleotides: TGTGCCAGCAGCCAAGCGGACAGCATCCAAGAGACCCAGTACTTC.

The V gene is TRBV3-1 (or the pseudogene TRBV3-2), the J gene TRBJ2-7; D is perhaps TRBD2 (6 bases). The CDR3 spans 14 residues. Per germline, CDR1 LGHDT and CDR2 YNNKEL (reference sequence). V was cut by 3 bases and J by 1 base, with 10 bases left in between. The CDR3 is CASSQGLTSYEQYF. The CDR3 nucleotides read TGTGCCAGCAGCCAGGGACTCACATCCTACGAGCAGTACTTC.

This clone has only a few counts. CDR3 residues: CASSRYTGGGLGNTEAFF. The CDR3 bases are TGTGCCAGCAGCCGCTACACAGGGGGCGGGCTAGGAAACACTGAAGCTTTCTTT. The chain employs TRBV5-5 and TRBJ1-1; TRBD1 matches at 9 bases. The J segment lost 2 bases and the V segment lost 4 bases, leaving 15 bases of the junction unmatched. The germline V gene encodes CDR1 SGHKS and CDR2 YYEKEE (reference sequence). The CDR3 is made up of 18 amino acids.

For the CDR3, the DNA is TGTGCCAGTAGTCAAGGACAGGGCTATGGCTACACCTTC. This encodes CASSQGQGYGYTF. The gene calls are TRBV19 and TRBJ1-2; 8 positions match TRBD1. J gave up 4 bases and V 5 bases, and 3 bases lay outside the gene matches. The CDR3 runs 13 residues. CDR1 and CDR2 (germline): LNHDA, SQIVND (reference sequence).

The V and J genes are TRBV5-4 and TRBJ2-1; 11 bases fit TRBD2. The CDR3 is made up of 15 amino acids. Germline CDR1 SGHNT, CDR2 YYREEE (reference sequence). Germline trimming cut 0 bases from V and 4 bases from J; bases unmatched to any gene: 0. In DNA form, the CDR3 reads TGTGCCAGCAGCTTGGGACTAGCGGGATACAATGAGCAGTTCTTC. This encodes CASSLGLAGYNEQFF.

This clone was picked up a small number of times. The rearrangement uses TRBV9 and TRBJ2-7, with 14 positions matching TRBD2. CDR1 SGDLS and CDR2 YYNGEE come from the germline V gene. The CDR3 is 15 residues long. The trim removed 3 bases at V and 8 bases at J, leaving 7 bases unmatched. The CDR3 is CASSEAGTSGSKQYF. Written as DNA, the CDR3 is TGTGCCAGCAGCGAGGCCGGGACTAGCGGGAGTAAGCAGTACTTC.

The rearrangement links TRBV21-1 to TRBJ2-2; the table's D gene call, TRBD1, was not cross checked with the DNA. TRBV21-1 counts as a pseudogene. The CDR3 totals 16 residues. DNA for the CDR3: TGTGCCAGCAAGGGGGCCGACGAAGGGAACACCGGGGAGCTGTTTTTT. This codes for CASKGADEGNTGELFF.

The V gene is TRBV19, the J gene TRBJ1-6; 7 nucleotides agree with TRBD1. J was trimmed by 3 bases and V by 4 bases; bases with no gene match: 6. The CDR3 has 16 amino acids. CDR1 LNHDA and CDR2 SQIVND come from the germline V gene (reference sequence). The CDR3 loop is CASSTGQANYNSPLHF. For the CDR3, the DNA is TGTGCCAGTAGTACAGGACAGGCCAACTATAATTCACCCCTCCACTTT.

The rearrangement uses TRBV5-6 and TRBJ1-6, with D possibly being TRBD1 (6 bases). Trimming removed 6 bases at V and 6 bases at J, with 13 bases between. The CDR3 has 14 residues. The V gene's germline CDR1 is SGHDT and CDR2 YYEEEE. This CDR3 reads CASIERGFNSPLHF. The CDR3 DNA is TGTGCCAGCATCGAGAGGGGGTTTAATTCACCCCTCCACTTT.

The V and J genes are TRBV12-5 and TRBJ2-1, with 10 nucleotides matching TRBD2. Germline trimming cut 6 bases from V and 6 bases from J; bases unmatched to any gene: 11. This CDR3 contains 16 residues. Looked up from germline, CDR1 is LGHNT and CDR2 is FRNRAP. CDR3 sequence: CASGGSSGSWGNEQFF. CDR3 DNA: TGTGCTAGTGGAGGTTCTAGCGGGAGCTGGGGCAATGAGCAGTTCTTC. The whole variable domain, remainder taken from reference TRBV12-5 and TRBJ2-1, is DARVTQTPRHKVTEMGQEVTMRCQPILGHNTVFWYRQTMMQGLELLAYFRNRAPLDDSGMPKDRFSAEMPDATLATLKIQPSEPRDSAVYFCASGGSSGSWGNEQFFGPGTRLTVL.

The chain uses TRBV29-1 and TRBJ1-5, with 8 bases aligning to TRBD1. Trimming at V came to 5 bases and at J to 5 bases, leaving 11 bases not matched to a gene. Germline-derived CDR1 and CDR2 are SQVTM and ANQGSEA. The CDR3 runs 15 residues. The CDR3, as DNA: TGCAGCGTTCAATTCGGACAGGGTGTCGATCAGCCCCAGCATTTT. Amino acid sequence: CSVQFGQGVDQPQHF.

The chain recombines TRBV20-1 with TRBJ2-3; D not certain. There are 11 residues in the CDR3. V dropped 2 bases and J dropped 8 bases, with 8 bases sitting between them. The germline gives CDR1 DFQATT, CDR2 SNEGSKA (reference sequence). The CDR3 reads CSARLAGTQYF. The CDR3 DNA reads TGCAGTGCTAGACTCGCAGGTACGCAGTATTTT.